Each of the 25 T cell receptor beta chains below was sequenced from the same sample in a study of blood T cell repertoires in COVID-19. Method: immunoSEQ multiplex PCR; TCRdb's copy keeps in-frame clones and lacks some. The sample includes tens of thousands of clones, around 86% of them seen just once. Input material: peripheral blood. These receptors originate from a woman aged 55 to 70 with acute or convalescent COVID-19.

This chain links TRBV11-2 with TRBJ1-2; D remains ambiguous. This CDR3 contains 13 residues. V lost 5 bases and J 4 bases, leaving 11 bases between the germline ends. Germline V gives CDR1 SGHAT, CDR2 FQNNGV. The chain's CDR3 is CASSRQRGYGYTF. DNA of the CDR3: TGTGCCAGCAGCCGCCAGCGGGGCTATGGCTACACCTTC.

The chain joins TRBV7-9 to TRBJ1-3; D ambiguous. Germline lookup yields CDR1 SEHNR and CDR2 FQNEAQ (reference sequence). There are 16 residues in the CDR3. The germline V and J ends were trimmed by 5 bases and 3 bases, with 17 bases remaining between them. The DNA for the CDR3 is TGTGCCAGCAGCCCCAGTAACAGTCTGTATGGAAACACCATATATTTT. This translates into CASSPSNSLYGNTIYF. Combining the CDR3 with reference TRBV7-9 and TRBJ1-3 gives the whole variable domain DTGVSQNPRHKITKRGQNVTFRCDPISEHNRLYWYRQTLGQGPEFLTYFQNEAQLEKSRLLSDRFSAERPKGSFSTLEIQRTEQGDSAMYLCASSPSNSLYGNTIYFGEGSWLTVV.

This chain links TRBV7-9 with TRBJ2-5; TRBD2 might be the D (6 bases). CDR3 size: 15 residues. Germline CDR1 and CDR2: SEHNR and FQNEAQ (reference sequence). V gave up 1 base and J gave up 4 bases, with 13 bases separating them. CDR3 nucleotides: TGTGCCAGCAGCTTAGTCTTCGCGGGGTTAGAGACCCAGTACTTC. Translating gives CASSLVFAGLETQYF. The full variable domain, with the rest looked up from reference TRBV7-9 and TRBJ2-5, is DTGVSQNPRHKITKRGQNVTFRCDPISEHNRLYWYRQTLGQGPEFLTYFQNEAQLEKSRLLSDRFSAERPKGSFSTLEIQRTEQGDSAMYLCASSLVFAGLETQYFGPGTRLLVL.

The J gene is TRBJ2-3, the V gene TRBV5-1, with 10 bases lining up with TRBD2. The CDR3 extends over 16 amino acids. Germline V gene data show CDR1 as SGHRS and CDR2 as YFSETQ. V lost 3 bases and J lost 2; bases outside the gene matches: 6. CDR3 sequence reads: CASSWGLAGVTDTQYF. CDR3 sequence (DNA): TGCGCCAGCAGCTGGGGGCTAGCGGGAGTCACAGATACGCAGTATTTT. Full variable domain (remainder filled in from reference TRBV5-1 and TRBJ2-3): KAGVTQTPRYLIKTRGQQVTLSCSPISGHRSVSWYQQTPGQGLQFLFEYFSETQRNKGNFPGRFSGRQFSNSRSEMNVSTLELGDSALYLCASSWGLAGVTDTQYFGPGTRLTVL.

This chain links TRBV27 with TRBJ2-3, with 9 bases lining up with TRBD2. With V trimmed by 5 bases and J by 2 bases, 14 bases remained unmatched. There are 18 residues in the CDR3. The germline V gene has CDR1 MNHEY and CDR2 SMNVEV (reference sequence). Here the CDR3 reads CASSPRTSVLTPTDTQYF. The DNA of the CDR3 is TGTGCCAGCAGTCCCCGGACTAGCGTACTCACCCCCACAGATACGCAGTATTTT.

This chain joins TRBV6-1 and TRBJ1-2; D remains unclear. The germline V and J ends were trimmed by 0 bases and 4 bases, with 12 bases remaining between them. Germline loops: CDR1 MNHNS, CDR2 SASEGT. This CDR3 is built from 15 residues. CDR3 protein: CASSEAGLSLYGYTF. CDR3 DNA sequence: TGTGCCAGCAGTGAAGCGGGCCTCAGTCTCTATGGCTACACCTTC.

The CDR3 region is CASSLFLALPYEQYF. The CDR3 coding sequence is TGTGCCAGCAGCTTGTTCCTAGCGCTACCCTACGAGCAGTACTTC. The chain uses TRBV5-6 and TRBJ2-7; a weak D match, TRBD2 (6 bases). The germline CDR1 and CDR2 sequences are SGHDT and YYEEEE. V shed 1 base and J shed 2 bases, with 13 bases lying between them. CDR3 length: 15 residues.

The chain employs TRBV6-5 and TRBJ2-6; a possible D gene is TRBD2 (6 bases). Germline CDR1 MNHEY, CDR2 SVGAGI. The V end was cut by 2 bases, the J end by 1 base, with 6 bases between. The CDR3 is 15 residues long. The CDR3 spells CASSYGGSGANVLTF. The CDR3 DNA is TGTGCCAGCAGTTACGGGGGGTCTGGGGCCAACGTCCTGACTTTC.

This clone was seen a few times. DNA of the CDR3: TGTGCCAGCAGCTCACAGGGTTTGGTCCGGAACACTGAAGCTTTCTTT. This sequence encodes CASSSQGLVRNTEAFF. The gene calls are TRBV11-2 and TRBJ1-1, with D tentatively TRBD1 (6 bases). V lost 4 bases and J lost 1, with 16 bases in between. The CDR3 contains 16 residues. Germline lookup yields CDR1 SGHAT and CDR2 FQNNGV.

This clone was detected once. J is TRBJ2-6 and V is TRBV28; 11 nucleotides agree with TRBD1. The CDR3 covers 19 residues. V trimming: 4 bases; J trimming: 5 bases; junction bases outside the gene matches: 13. Germline values: CDR1 MDHEN, CDR2 SYDVKM. CDR3 amino acids: CASSSDYRTGGFRANVLTF. The CDR3 nucleotides are TGTGCCAGCAGTTCCGATTATAGGACAGGGGGCTTTAGGGCCAACGTCCTGACTTTC.

V is TRBV7-9 and J is TRBJ1-1; D gene uncertain. Trimming pared 3 bases from V and 7 bases from J, leaving 6 bases between. The CDR3 covers 11 residues. The germline V gene encodes CDR1 SEHNR and CDR2 FQNEAQ (reference sequence). The CDR3 DNA sequence: TGTGCCAGCAGCTTGAGGGTTGAAGCTTTCTTT. Amino acid sequence: CASSLRVEAFF.

The chain joins TRBV7-2 to TRBJ1-2; D not resolved. The CDR3 loop spans 13 amino acids. Germline V gives CDR1 SGHTA, CDR2 FQGNSA. V lost 6 bases, J lost 7 bases, and 15 bases lay in between. The CDR3 coding sequence is TGTGCCAGCAGAGGTCAGGTGAATAGTGGCTACACCTTC. Translating gives CASRGQVNSGYTF. The variable domain in full, completed from reference TRBV7-2 and TRBJ1-2, reads GAGVSQSPSNKVTEKGKDVELRCDPISGHTALYWYRQSLGQGLEFLIYFQGNSAPDKSGLPSDRFSAERTGGSVSTLTIQRTQQEDSAVYLCASRGQVNSGYTFGSGTRLTVV.

The chain is built from TRBV11-2 and TRBJ1-1; 9 positions match TRBD1. J gave up 10 bases and V 3 bases, and 3 bases lay outside the gene matches. This CDR3 is built from 12 residues. Germline loops: CDR1 SGHAT, CDR2 FQNNGV. CDR3 region: CASSLGTGRAFF. In nucleotides, the CDR3 is TGTGCCAGCAGCTTGGGGACAGGGCGAGCTTTCTTT.

The chain is built from TRBV5-1 and TRBJ2-1, with a tentative D call TRBD2 (5 bases). The CDR3 extends over 16 amino acids. Germline V gene sequence: CDR1 SGHRS, CDR2 YFSETQ. V lost 0 bases, J lost 2 bases, and 12 bases lay in between. The CDR3, as DNA: TGCGCCAGCAGCTTGGCCCTCCTAGCAGCCTACAATGAGCAGTTCTTC. Protein: CASSLALLAAYNEQFF.

Points on this clone: This sample also contains other DNA sequences that code for the same CDR3. V gene TRBV19 combines with J gene TRBJ2-5, with 11 positions matching TRBD2. In germline, CDR1 is LNHDA, CDR2 SQIVND (reference sequence). V was pared by 5 bases and J by 0 bases, with 2 bases of the junction left unmatched. The CDR3 sequence is 15 residues long. CDR3 sequence reads: CASSPGLADQETQYF. The CDR3, as DNA: TGTGCCAGTAGTCCGGGACTAGCGGACCAAGAGACCCAGTACTTC. The variable domain in full, completed from reference TRBV19 and TRBJ2-5, reads DGGITQSPKYLFRKEGQNVTLSCEQNLNHDAMYWYRQDPGQGLRLIYYSQIVNDFQKGDIAEGYSVSREKKESFPLTVTSAQKNPTAFYLCASSPGLADQETQYFGPGTRLLVL.

This chain joins TRBV7-2 and TRBJ1-3; 8 bases are a match to TRBD1. The CDR3 is made up of 15 amino acids. CDR1 is SGHTA and CDR2 is FQGNSA in the germline V gene. The V segment lost 6 bases and the J segment 1 base; nucleotides outside the gene matches: 5. The CDR3 DNA reads as TGTGCCAGCAGTCCAGGGGGCCCGTCTGGAAACACCATATATTTT. This gives the protein CASSPGGPSGNTIYF.

The chain carries TRBV30 and TRBJ2-5; 12 nucleotides match TRBD1. The J segment lost 1 base and the V segment lost 2 bases, leaving 17 bases of the junction unmatched. Per germline, CDR1 GTSNPN and CDR2 SVGIG (reference sequence). CDR3 length equals 20 residues. CDR3 bases: TGTGCCTGGAGTACCCCGTTAGGGACAGGGGGCTATAGGGTCCAAGAGACCCAGTACTTC. It specifies CAWSTPLGTGGYRVQETQYF.

The chain combines TRBV3-1 (or the pseudogene TRBV3-2) with TRBJ2-7; unclear D gene. Germline CDR1 and CDR2: LGHDT and YNNKEL (reference sequence). The CDR3 is made up of 14 amino acids. The V end lost 2 bases, the J end lost 3 bases, and 11 bases lay between the germline ends. The DNA for the CDR3 is TGTGCCAGCAGCCAATACCCCACTTTCTACGAGCAGTACTTC. Its translation is CASSQYPTFYEQYF.

This chain uses TRBV4-2 with TRBJ2-3; the D gene is possibly TRBD2 (5 bases). With 0 bases removed from V and 0 bases from J, the gap between germline ends came to 10 bases. The CDR3 totals 16 residues. Germline V gives CDR1 LGHNA, CDR2 YNFKEQ. CDR3 sequence reads: CASSQDRAASTDTQYF. CDR3 nucleotide sequence: TGTGCCAGCAGCCAAGATAGAGCGGCTAGCACAGATACGCAGTATTTT.

The rearrangement uses TRBV4-1 and TRBJ2-4, with 13 bases matching TRBD2. The germline V gene encodes CDR1 MGHRA and CDR2 YSYEKL. J was trimmed by 1 base and V by 2 bases; bases with no gene match: 5. The CDR3 has 18 residues. In DNA, the CDR3 is TGCGCCAGCAGCCAAATGGGACTAGCGGGAAGGGCCAAAAACATTCAGTACTTC. Encoded protein: CASSQMGLAGRAKNIQYF.

This chain connects TRBV2 to TRBJ1-2; maybe TRBD1 (5 bases). The length of the CDR3 is 14 residues. Trimming left V 6 bases short and J 2 bases short, with 13 bases between. Germline CDR1 is SNHLY and CDR2 is FYNNEI. CDR3 sequence: CASSDSVGNYGYTF. CDR3 nucleotides: TGTGCCAGCAGCGACAGCGTGGGAAACTATGGCTACACCTTC.

This clone was detected only once. The V and J genes are TRBV19 and TRBJ2-2; 10 bases match TRBD1. Germline V gene data show CDR1 as LNHDA and CDR2 as SQIVND (reference sequence). CDR3 length: 16 residues. V shed 5 bases and J 7 bases; nucleotides not matched to a gene: 10. The CDR3 spells CASSWGTGVFGGELFF. In nucleotides, the CDR3 is TGTGCCAGTAGTTGGGGGACAGGGGTATTCGGCGGGGAGCTGTTTTTT. Complete variable domain (other parts from reference TRBV19 and TRBJ2-2): DGGITQSPKYLFRKEGQNVTLSCEQNLNHDAMYWYRQDPGQGLRLIYYSQIVNDFQKGDIAEGYSVSREKKESFPLTVTSAQKNPTAFYLCASSWGTGVFGGELFFGEGSRLTVL.

V gene TRBV5-1 combines with J gene TRBJ2-7; possible D gene TRBD1, 5 bases. The V gene lost 0 bases and the J gene lost 3 bases, with 7 bases spanning the gap. Germline V CDR1 and CDR2: SGHRS, YFSETQ. CDR3 length equals 13 residues. The DNA for the CDR3 is TGCGCCAGCAGCTTGGGACAGAACTACGAGCAGTACTTC. This gives the protein CASSLGQNYEQYF.

V and J are TRBV5-4 and TRBJ2-2, with D tentatively TRBD2 (6 bases). CDR3 length: 14 residues. Germline V CDR1 and CDR2: SGHNT, YYREEE (reference sequence). With 3 bases removed from V and 4 bases from J, the gap between germline ends came to 10 bases. The CDR3, as DNA: TGTGCCAGCAGCTCCGGAGGGGTCACCGGGGAGCTGTTTTTT. Translating gives CASSSGGVTGELFF.

The V gene is TRBV9, the J gene TRBJ1-1; the D is unclear. CDR1 is SGDLS, CDR2 YYNGEE, per germline. The CDR3 extends over 14 amino acids. V dropped 0 bases and J dropped 1 base, with 7 bases sitting between them. CDR3 in amino acids: CASSVARGNTEAFF. DNA of the CDR3: TGTGCCAGCAGCGTAGCTCGGGGGAACACTGAAGCTTTCTTT.